One sample yielded the 18 T cell receptor beta chains listed below, sequenced in a study of graft-versus-host responses after intestinal transplantation. Their cognate antigens are unknown. TCRdb keeps only in-frame clones here, not all; method: immunoSEQ multiplex PCR. The profile shows about 100,000 clones, approximately 84% of them singletons. The source material was unstimulated CD4+ T cells sorted from spleen or lymph node cells, sampled before intestinal transplant. These receptors all come from a human donor who received an intestinal transplant.

V usage is TRBV2 and J usage is TRBJ2-7; 9 bases fit TRBD1. The length of the CDR3 is 15 residues. The junction had 3 bases not matched to a gene; V was cut back by 0 bases and J by 3 bases. Looked up from germline, CDR1 is SNHLY and CDR2 is FYNNEI. This CDR3 reads CASSEAGTGIYEQYF. CDR3 coding DNA: TGTGCCAGCAGTGAAGCTGGGACAGGGATCTACGAGCAGTACTTC.

The chain uses TRBV2 and TRBJ2-1; unclear D gene. Germline V CDR1 and CDR2: SNHLY, FYNNEI. The CDR3 consists of 15 residues. Trimming removed 7 bases at V and 2 bases at J, with 15 bases between. This CDR3 is CASISLAAAYNEQFF. The CDR3 nucleotides read TGTGCCAGCATTTCATTGGCGGCTGCCTACAATGAGCAGTTCTTC.

The chain uses TRBV9 and TRBJ2-3, with D uncertain. Trimming removed 0 bases from V and 2 bases from J, with 10 bases in between. This CDR3 comprises 15 residues. CDR1 is SGDLS and CDR2 is YYNGEE in the germline V gene. The CDR3 nucleotides read TGTGCCAGCAGCGTAGAAGGGTTTAACACAGATACGCAGTATTTT. Residues: CASSVEGFNTDTQYF. The full variable domain, with the rest looked up from reference TRBV9 and TRBJ2-3, is DSGVTQTPKHLITATGQRVTLRCSPRSGDLSVYWYQQSLDQGLQFLIQYYNGEERAKGNILERFSAQQFPDLHSELNLSSLELGDSALYFCASSVEGFNTDTQYFGPGTRLTVL.

V gene TRBV7-4 combines with J gene TRBJ1-3; tentatively, D is TRBD1 (5 bases). This CDR3 is built from 18 residues. V was clipped by 3 bases and J by 4 bases, with 22 bases between them. From germline, CDR1 is SGHVT and CDR2 SQSDAQ. This CDR3 is CASSFLVQGEYQGNTIYF. CDR3 bases: TGTGCCAGCAGCTTTTTAGTTCAGGGCGAGTACCAAGGAAACACCATATATTTT.

In this sample, this clone turned up once. This chain uses TRBV19 with TRBJ1-2; no reliable D call. Germline V gives CDR1 LNHDA, CDR2 SQIVND (reference sequence). CDR3 size: 13 residues. V lost 7 bases and J lost 7, with 16 bases in between. The CDR3 region is CASNGDSARGYTF. CDR3 DNA: TGTGCCAGTAATGGAGACTCCGCCCGTGGCTACACCTTC.

The chain uses TRBV16 and TRBJ1-2; 8 bases are a match to TRBD1. Trimming removed 3 bases from V and 4 bases from J; junction bases left unmatched: 7. The CDR3 runs to 15 residues. In germline, CDR1 is KGHSY, CDR2 FQNENV. The chain's CDR3 is CASSHNRQGAYGYTF. The CDR3 region has the DNA TGTGCCAGCAGCCACAATCGGCAGGGGGCCTATGGCTACACCTTC.

This clone occurred once. This chain links TRBV18 with TRBJ2-7; 11 bases fit TRBD2. Germline CDR1 and CDR2: KGHSH and LQKENI. The junction had 1 base not matched to a gene; V was cut back by 4 bases and J by 2 bases. This CDR3 is built from 14 residues. CDR3 protein: CASSLSGRAYEQYF. CDR3 nucleotide sequence: TGTGCCAGCTCACTTAGCGGGAGGGCCTACGAGCAGTACTTC.

The rearrangement uses TRBV6-5 and TRBJ2-3; TRBD1 might be the D (5 bases). The CDR3 is 15 residues long. Germline-derived CDR1 and CDR2 are MNHEY and SVGAGI. V shed 2 bases and J shed 4 bases, with 13 bases lying between them. CDR3 nucleotide sequence: TGTGCCAGCAGTTACCTCGGCGACAGCCCAGATACGCAGTATTTT. Amino acid sequence: CASSYLGDSPDTQYF.

This clone was seen once. The chain couples TRBV5-4 to TRBJ2-5, with TRBD2 identical over 7 bases. The CDR3 consists of 15 residues. Looked up from germline, CDR1 is SGHNT and CDR2 is YYREEE (reference sequence). V was clipped by 0 bases and J by 5 bases; unmatched bases: 7. The CDR3 sequence is CASSLVLAGVETQYF. The CDR3 bases are TGTGCCAGCAGCTTGGTTTTAGCGGGTGTTGAGACCCAGTACTTC.

In this sample, this clone turned up once. The rearrangement joins TRBV5-3 to TRBJ1-2, with 7 bases matching TRBD1. TRBV5-3 is given ORF status, its function remaining uncertain. J gave up 4 bases and V 9 bases, and 15 bases lay outside the gene matches. The CDR3 runs 15 residues. CDR3 sequence reads: CAKLGGGQRPYGYTF. DNA for the CDR3: TGTGCCAAACTTGGGGGGGGACAGCGCCCCTATGGCTACACCTTC.

J is TRBJ2-7 and V is TRBV18, with a weak D call TRBD1 (6 bases). Trimming shortened V by 6 bases and J by 4 bases, and 13 bases separated the two germline ends. The CDR3 covers 13 residues. CDR1 and CDR2 (germline): KGHSH, LQKENI. The CDR3 here is CASSPDRFYEQYF. CDR3 in DNA: TGTGCCAGCTCCCCAGACAGGTTTTACGAGCAGTACTTC. The variable domain in full, with the rest retrieved from reference TRBV18 and TRBJ2-7, is NAGVMQNPRHLVRRRGQEARLRCSPMKGHSHVYWYRQLPEEGLKFMVYLQKENIIDESGMPKERFSAEFPKEGPSILRIQQVVRGDSAAYFCASSPDRFYEQYFGPGTRLTVT.

V usage is TRBV12-2 and J usage is TRBJ2-7; TRBD2, the table's D call, lacks a check against the DNA. TRBV12-2 is a pseudogene segment. The length of the CDR3 is 15 residues. The CDR3 nucleotides read TGTGCCAGCAGCTCCGCAGGGACTGCTTCAAGCGAGCAGTACTTC. The encoded protein is CASSSAGTASSEQYF.

This rearrangement joins TRBV7-9 to TRBJ2-3; 9 bases are shared with TRBD1. V trimming: 5 bases; J trimming: 7 bases; junction bases outside the gene matches: 10. This CDR3 region has 15 residues. Per germline, CDR1 SEHNR and CDR2 FQNEAQ (reference sequence). This chain's CDR3 is CASSGRDRERHTQYF. CDR3 DNA: TGTGCCAGCAGCGGCCGGGACAGGGAAAGACATACGCAGTATTTT. The whole variable domain, remainder taken from reference TRBV7-9 and TRBJ2-3, is DTGVSQNPRHKITKRGQNVTFRCDPISEHNRLYWYRQTLGQGPEFLTYFQNEAQLEKSRLLSDRFSAERPKGSFSTLEIQRTEQGDSAMYLCASSGRDRERHTQYFGPGTRLTVL.

The J gene is TRBJ2-2, the V gene TRBV7-6, with 8 positions matching TRBD1. CDR1 and CDR2 (germline): SGHVS, FNYEAQ. V was clipped by 5 bases and J by 5 bases; unmatched bases: 7. The CDR3 contains 15 residues. The CDR3 DNA is TGTGCCAGCAGCGAGCGGACAGGGCGGACCGGGGAGCTGTTTTTT. This translates into CASSERTGRTGELFF.

The chain joins TRBV4-2 to TRBJ2-1; 8 bases are shared with TRBD2. The germline V gene encodes CDR1 LGHNA and CDR2 YNFKEQ. After removal of 3 bases from V and 7 bases from J, the junction contained 11 bases not matched to a gene. The CDR3 totals 16 residues. The CDR3 bases are TGTGCCAGCAGCCATGGGTGGCGGGGGGCGGGAAATGAGCAGTTCTTC. Translation: CASSHGWRGAGNEQFF.

The rearrangement uses TRBV5-5 and TRBJ2-5; D is unclear. The CDR3 covers 12 residues. With 2 bases removed from V and 2 bases from J, the gap between germline ends came to 4 bases. CDR1 and CDR2 from the germline V gene are SGHKS and YYEKEE (reference sequence). This CDR3 is CASSFQQETQYF. CDR3 DNA sequence: TGTGCCAGCAGCTTCCAGCAAGAGACCCAGTACTTC.

CDR3: CASSLDRATEAFF. CDR3 nucleotides: TGTGCCAGCAGCCTGGACAGGGCCACTGAAGCTTTCTTT. This chain uses TRBV5-4 with TRBJ1-1; 8 bases match TRBD1. This CDR3 has 13 amino acids. Per the germline V gene, CDR1 is SGHNT and CDR2 is YYREEE (reference sequence). The J segment lost 4 bases and the V segment lost 4 bases, leaving 3 bases of the junction unmatched.

The V gene is TRBV27, the J gene TRBJ1-1; a possible D gene is TRBD1 (5 bases). The CDR3 consists of 17 residues. Germline CDR1 is MNHEY and CDR2 is SMNVEV (reference sequence). Trimming left V 6 bases short and J 1 base short, with 21 bases between. The CDR3 spells CASSPLWGIGKNTEAFF. The CDR3 DNA is TGTGCCAGCAGCCCCTTATGGGGGATAGGGAAGAACACTGAAGCTTTCTTT.